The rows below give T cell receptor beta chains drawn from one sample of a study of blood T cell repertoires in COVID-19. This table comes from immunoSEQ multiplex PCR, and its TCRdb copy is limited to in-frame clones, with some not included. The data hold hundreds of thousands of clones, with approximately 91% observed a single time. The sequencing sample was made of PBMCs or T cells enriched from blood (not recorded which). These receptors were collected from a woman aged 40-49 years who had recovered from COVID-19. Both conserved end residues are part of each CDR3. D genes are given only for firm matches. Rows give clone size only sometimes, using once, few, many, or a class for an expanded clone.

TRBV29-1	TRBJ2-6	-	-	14	TGCAGCGTTGTTGCGGCCTCTGGGGCCAACGTCCTGACTTTC	CSVVAASGANVLTF
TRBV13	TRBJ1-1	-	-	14	TGTGCCAGCAGCTTAAGAAGTCGAGGCGTCGAAGCTTTCTTT	CASSLRSRGVEAFF
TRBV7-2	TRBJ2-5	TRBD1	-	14	TGTGCCAGCAGCTCGGGACAGGGAAGGGAGACCCAGTACTTC	CASSSGQGRETQYF
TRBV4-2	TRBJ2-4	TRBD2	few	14	TGTGCCAGCAGCCTGGGACTATCGAGCGGCATTCAGTACTTC	CASSLGLSSGIQYF
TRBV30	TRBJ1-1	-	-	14	TGTGCCTGGAGTGTAAGGAGAGGGATCATAGAAGCTTTCTTT	CAWSVRRGIIEAFF
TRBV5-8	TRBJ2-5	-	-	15	TGTGCCAGCAGCTTGTTAGGGGAAGCCGGAGAGACCCAGTACTTC	CASSLLGEAGETQYF
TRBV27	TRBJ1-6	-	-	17	TGTGCCAGCACCATAGGGGGGGGCGCCTCCTATAATTCACCCCTCCACTTT	CASTIGGGASYNSPLHF
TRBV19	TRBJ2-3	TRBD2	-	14	TGTGCCAGCCGGGGACTAGCGGGCACAGATACGCAGTATTTT	CASRGLAGTDTQYF
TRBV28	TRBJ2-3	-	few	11	TGTGCCTCGGGGGTTTGGGATACGCAGTATTTT	CASGVWDTQYF
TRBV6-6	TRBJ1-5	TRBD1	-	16	TGTGCCAGCAGTTCCCTAACGACAGGGGTGGATCAGCCCCAGCATTTT	CASSSLTTGVDQPQHF